The T cell receptor (beta chain) under discussion was sequenced for a study of PD-L1 blockade in urothelial cancer. V dropped 1 base and J dropped 4 bases, with 16 bases sitting between them. Germline values: CDR1 SGHVS, CDR2 FQNEAQ. CDR3 size: 16 residues. The time point: pretreatment peripheral blood. Sequencing was performed with immunoSEQ multiplex PCR; in TCRdb, only in-frame clones are kept and a portion is missing. The sample has about 86,000 clones, more than 75% seen once. This clone was observed a single time. The chain recombines TRBV7-8 with TRBJ2-5; possibly TRBD2 for D (6 bases). The receptor comes from a man between 60 and 75 years old with urothelial cancer. Sample: PBMCs, taken around atezolizumab (anti-PD-L1) treatment. The CDR3 DNA follows: TGTGCCAGCAGCTTAGAGGGTAGCGGTACAGGAGAGACCCAGTACTTC. Amino acids: CASSLEGSGTGETQYF.